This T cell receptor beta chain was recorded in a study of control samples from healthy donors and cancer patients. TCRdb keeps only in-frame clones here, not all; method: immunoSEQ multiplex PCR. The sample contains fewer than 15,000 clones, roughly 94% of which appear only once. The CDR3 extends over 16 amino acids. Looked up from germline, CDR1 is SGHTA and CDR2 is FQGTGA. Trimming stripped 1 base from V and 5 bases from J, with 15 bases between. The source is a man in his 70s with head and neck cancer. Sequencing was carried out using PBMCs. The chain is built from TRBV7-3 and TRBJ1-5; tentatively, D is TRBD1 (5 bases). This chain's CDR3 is CASSLNKRGTDQPQHF. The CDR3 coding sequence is TGTGCCAGCAGCTTAAATAAGAGGGGCACGGATCAGCCCCAGCATTTT.